A selection of T cell receptor beta chains follows, all from one sample in a study of blood T cell repertoires in COVID-19. The method was immunoSEQ multiplex PCR; TCRdb's version includes in-frame clones alone and lacks a portion of them. The sample consists of around 110,000 clones, 80% to 90% of them appearing once. The sequencing sample was made of peripheral blood. The receptors were sampled from a middle-aged man with acute or convalescent COVID-19. CDR3s include the opening cysteine and the closing phenylalanine or tryptophan. The D gene is left open where the match is weak. Clone sizes are given selectively: once, few, many, or a class where the clone is expanded.

J gene,V gene,D gene,clone size,CDR3 protein,CDR3 DNA
TRBJ2-3,TRBV4-2,TRBD2,.,CASSLRGGSVGTQYF,TGTGCCAGCAGCCTGCGCGGGGGATCGGTTGGTACGCAGTATTTT
TRBJ2-2,TRBV7-2,.,.,CASSSSPALWTGELFF,TGTGCCAGCAGCTCCAGCCCAGCACTCTGGACTGGGGAGCTGTTTTTT
TRBJ1-1,TRBV7-3,TRBD1,.,CASSSGQGATEAFF,TGTGCCAGCAGCTCCGGACAGGGTGCCACTGAAGCTTTCTTT
TRBJ1-2,TRBV5-4,TRBD1,.,CASSLRGQRGYTF,TGTGCCAGCAGCTTAAGGGGGCAGAGAGGCTACACCTTC
TRBJ1-6,TRBV6-2/TRBV6-3,.,.,CASSYSTGGPESRQYSPLHF,TGTGCCAGCAGTTACTCAACGGGAGGCCCCGAGTCAAGGCAATATTCACCCCTCCACTTT
TRBJ2-7,TRBV7-3,.,once,CASSLNGGDYLREQYF,TGTGCCAGCAGCTTAAACGGAGGTGACTATTTACGCGAGCAGTACTTC
TRBJ1-1,TRBV6-6,TRBD1,.,CASSYDRGRGNTEAFF,TGTGCCAGCAGTTATGATAGGGGGCGCGGGAACACTGAAGCTTTCTTT
TRBJ2-7,TRBV30,.,.,CASPGEQYF,TGTGCCTCCCCGGGCGAGCAGTACTTC
TRBJ1-5,TRBV19,TRBD1,.,CASSIRQGIIAYQPQHF,TGTGCCAGTAGTATCCGACAGGGGATCATCGCCTATCAGCCCCAGCATTTT
TRBJ2-1,TRBV6-6,.,.,CASSAQTGLNEQFF,TGTGCCAGCAGCGCTCAAACAGGGCTGAATGAGCAGTTCTTC
TRBJ1-1,TRBV28,.,.,CASSLRVGFGAFF,TGTGCCAGCAGTTTACGGGTCGGATTTGGGGCTTTCTTT
TRBJ2-1,TRBV5-1,TRBD2,.,CASTSSGIYNEQFF,TGCGCCAGCACGTCTAGCGGGATCTACAATGAGCAGTTCTTC
TRBJ2-7,TRBV5-1,TRBD1,.,CASSRGTGESYEQYF,TGCGCCAGCAGCAGAGGGACAGGGGAATCCTACGAGCAGTACTTC
TRBJ1-4,TRBV5-1,.,.,CASSPGEKLFF,TGCGCCAGCAGCCCAGGTGAAAAACTGTTTTTT
TRBJ2-5,TRBV15,TRBD2,.,CATNLGLAGGSQETQYF,TGTGCCACCAACCTCGGACTAGCGGGCGGGTCCCAAGAGACCCAGTACTTC
TRBJ2-5,TRBV15,.,.,CATSTLSGLQETQYF,TGTGCCACCAGCACCCTATCAGGGCTACAAGAGACCCAGTACTTC
TRBJ2-7,TRBV6-5,.,.,CASSYTPAGSYEQYF,TGTGCCAGCAGTTACACCCCGGCGGGCTCCTACGAGCAGTACTTC
TRBJ2-3,TRBV5-4,.,.,CASSLGRGTSTDTQYF,TGTGCCAGCAGCTTGGGGCGGGGAACTAGCACAGATACGCAGTATTTT
TRBJ2-1,TRBV5-1,TRBD2,few,CASSLVPLAGTSYNEQFF,TGCGCCAGCAGCTTGGTTCCCCTAGCGGGGACCTCCTACAATGAGCAGTTCTTC
TRBJ2-5,TRBV7-9,TRBD2,.,CASSLASGRMETQYF,TGTGCCAGCAGCTTAGCAAGCGGGAGGATGGAGACCCAGTACTTC
TRBJ2-3,TRBV7-2,TRBD2,.,CASSPNSGGGTDTQYF,TGTGCCAGCAGCCCAAACAGCGGGGGGGGCACAGATACGCAGTATTTT
TRBJ2-3,TRBV19,TRBD1,.,CASSTRQGRRTDTQYF,TGTGCCAGTAGTACCCGACAGGGGCGCAGGACAGATACGCAGTATTTT
TRBJ1-2,TRBV28,.,.,CASSQIYGYTF,TGTGCCAGCAGTCAGATCTATGGCTACACCTTC
TRBJ2-3,TRBV4-2,.,.,CASSQDQGQSTDTQYF,TGTGCCAGCAGCCAAGATCAAGGACAAAGCACAGATACGCAGTATTTT
TRBJ2-2,TRBV4-1,.,.,CASSFNPRPGANTGELFF,TGCGCCAGCAGCTTCAACCCCCGGCCAGGGGCGAACACCGGGGAGCTGTTTTTT
TRBJ2-3,TRBV6-5,TRBD2,once,CASKHSGGFTDTQYF,TGTGCCAGCAAACATAGCGGGGGGTTCACAGATACGCAGTATTTT
TRBJ1-4,TRBV18,.,.,CASSPGQSGEKLFF,TGTGCCAGCTCACCAGGACAGAGCGGAGAAAAACTGTTTTTT
TRBJ1-2,TRBV4-2,TRBD1,.,CASSQDKQGAVRNGYTF,TGTGCCAGCAGCCAAGATAAACAGGGGGCGGTTAGGAATGGCTACACCTTC
TRBJ1-6,TRBV4-2,TRBD1,once,CASSQDGVGGDRTSPLHF,TGTGCCAGCAGCCAAGATGGCGTGGGGGGGGACAGGACTTCACCCCTCCACTTT
TRBJ1-1,TRBV11-2,.,once,CASSRSGVLNTEAFF,TGTGCCAGCAGCAGGAGTGGAGTTTTGAACACTGAAGCTTTCTTT
TRBJ2-4,TRBV28,.,.,CASRGQGAGHWDIQYF,TGTGCCAGCAGGGGCCAGGGCGCAGGCCATTGGGACATTCAGTACTTC
TRBJ2-7,TRBV11-2,.,.,CASSLVHSHSYEQYF,TGTGCCAGCAGCTTAGTTCACAGTCACTCCTACGAGCAGTACTTC
TRBJ2-4,TRBV7-2,TRBD2,.,CASSSGGGRLNIQYF,TGTGCCAGCAGCTCCGGGGGGGGGCGTTTGAACATTCAGTACTTC
TRBJ1-1,TRBV4-1,.,.,CASSQDAGLRRGTEAFF,TGCGCCAGCAGCCAAGATGCGGGCCTGAGGAGGGGCACTGAAGCTTTCTTT
TRBJ1-1,TRBV10-3,.,.,CAIRAQGMNTEAFF,TGTGCCATCAGGGCACAGGGTATGAACACTGAAGCTTTCTTT
TRBJ1-4,TRBV9,.,.,CASPRRQPNEKLFF,TGTGCCAGCCCTAGGCGGCAACCTAATGAAAAACTGTTTTTT
TRBJ2-5,TRBV7-6,TRBD1,.,CASSPSTGAGTQYF,TGTGCCAGCAGCCCCTCGACAGGGGCGGGGACCCAGTACTTC
TRBJ2-3,TRBV24-1,TRBD2,.,CATSDVAGGPDTQYF,TGTGCCACCAGTGATGTAGCGGGAGGGCCGGATACGCAGTATTTT
TRBJ1-1,TRBV27,.,.,CASSFSGGLNTEAFF,TGTGCCAGCAGTTTTTCGGGGGGGTTGAACACTGAAGCTTTCTTT
TRBJ2-3,TRBV11-2,.,.,CASSLAGEKAQYF,TGTGCCAGCAGCTTAGCGGGGGAGAAGGCGCAGTATTTT
TRBJ2-1,TRBV27,.,.,CASSFRGRASYNEQFF,TGTGCCAGCAGTTTTAGGGGGAGGGCCTCCTACAATGAGCAGTTCTTC
TRBJ1-5,TRBV18,.,.,CATVGPGGGAQHF,TGTGCCACCGTTGGGCCGGGAGGAGGAGCCCAGCATTTT
TRBJ2-2,TRBV9,.,.,CASSLGASGELFF,TGTGCCAGCAGCCTCGGAGCATCCGGGGAGCTGTTTTTT
TRBJ1-2,TRBV5-4,TRBD1,.,CASSPLQGVYGYTF,TGTGCCAGCAGCCCCCTTCAGGGGGTCTATGGCTACACCTTC
TRBJ1-1,TRBV18,.,.,CASSPTSGINTEAFF,TGTGCCAGCTCACCAACGTCAGGGATAAACACTGAAGCTTTCTTT
TRBJ1-6,TRBV29-1,TRBD1,.,CNRSPGQGYNSPLHF,TGCAACAGAAGCCCGGGACAGGGCTATAATTCACCCCTCCACTTT
TRBJ2-5,TRBV7-9,.,.,CASSFWGVQETQYF,TGTGCCAGCAGCTTCTGGGGGGTTCAAGAGACCCAGTACTTC
TRBJ1-4,TRBV7-2,TRBD1,once,CASSLDRGNEKLFF,TGTGCCAGCAGCTTAGACAGGGGTAATGAAAAACTGTTTTTT
TRBJ2-7,TRBV12-3/TRBV12-4,.,.,CASRGPSGFEQYF,TGTGCCAGCAGGGGCCCTTCGGGGTTCGAGCAGTACTTC
TRBJ2-7,TRBV29-1,TRBD1,.,CSGGTGGLSYEQYF,TGCAGCGGCGGGACAGGGGGCCTTTCCTACGAGCAGTACTTC
TRBJ2-7,TRBV7-6,.,.,CASSPNGIDEQYF,TGTGCCAGCAGCCCTAACGGGATCGACGAGCAGTACTTC
TRBJ1-4,TRBV28,TRBD1,.,CASSSRTGGREKLFF,TGTGCCAGCAGTTCCCGAACAGGGGGGCGTGAAAAACTGTTTTTT
TRBJ1-5,TRBV30,.,.,CAWSLGSGNQPQHF,TGTGCCTGGAGTTTGGGCTCGGGAAATCAGCCCCAGCATTTT
TRBJ1-5,TRBV6-6,TRBD1,.,CASGPGQGYHGSNQPQHF,TGTGCCAGCGGTCCGGGACAGGGTTATCACGGGAGCAATCAGCCCCAGCATTTT
TRBJ1-1,TRBV6-2/TRBV6-3,TRBD1,.,CASSYYRGPSEAFF,TGTGCCAGCAGTTACTACAGGGGGCCCTCTGAAGCTTTCTTT
TRBJ2-5,TRBV10-2,.,.,CATGPQGTTETQYF,TGCGCCACCGGACCACAGGGAACAACGGAGACCCAGTACTTC
TRBJ2-4,TRBV28,TRBD2,.,CASSGSGGAKNIQYF,TGTGCCAGCAGTGGGTCGGGGGGGGCCAAAAACATTCAGTACTTC
TRBJ1-3,TRBV7-3,.,.,CASSLVSIYF,TGTGCCAGCAGCTTAGTCTCCATATATTTT
TRBJ1-2,TRBV28,.,.,CASSLRQGGGYTF,TGTGCCAGCAGTTTGAGGCAGGGAGGTGGCTACACCTTC